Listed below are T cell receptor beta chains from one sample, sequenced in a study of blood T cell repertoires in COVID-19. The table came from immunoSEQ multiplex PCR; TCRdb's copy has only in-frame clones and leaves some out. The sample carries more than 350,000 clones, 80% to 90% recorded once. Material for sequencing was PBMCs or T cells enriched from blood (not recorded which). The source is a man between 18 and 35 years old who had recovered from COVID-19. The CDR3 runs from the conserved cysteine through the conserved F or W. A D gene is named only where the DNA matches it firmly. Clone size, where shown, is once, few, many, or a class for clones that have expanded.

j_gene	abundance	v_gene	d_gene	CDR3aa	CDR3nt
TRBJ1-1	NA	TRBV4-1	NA	CASSPSWGGVNTEAFF	TGCGCCAGCAGCCCATCATGGGGGGGAGTGAACACTGAAGCTTTCTTT
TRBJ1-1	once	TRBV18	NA	CASSPQGQMNTEAFF	TGTGCCAGCTCACCCCAGGGACAAATGAACACTGAAGCTTTCTTT
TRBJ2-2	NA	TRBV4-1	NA	CASSQGGTDTGELFF	TGCGCCAGCAGCCAAGGCGGCACCGACACCGGGGAGCTGTTTTTT
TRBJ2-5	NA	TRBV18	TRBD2	CASSPTSGVGKTQYF	TGTGCCAGCTCACCCACTAGCGGGGTGGGGAAGACCCAGTACTTC
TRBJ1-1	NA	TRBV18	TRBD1	CASSPKTGLRTEAFF	TGTGCCAGCTCACCCAAGACAGGGCTAAGGACTGAAGCTTTCTTT
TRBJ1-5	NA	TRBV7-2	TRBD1	CASSLSTGQVNQPQHF	TGTGCCAGCAGCTTATCAACCGGACAGGTCAATCAGCCCCAGCATTTT
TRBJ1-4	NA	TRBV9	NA	CASSVGGRKLEKLFF	TGTGCCAGCAGCGTAGGCGGAAGGAAATTAGAAAAACTGTTTTTT
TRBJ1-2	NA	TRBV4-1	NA	CASSGTDGPYGYTF	TGCGCCAGCAGCGGGACTGACGGACCGTATGGCTACACCTTC
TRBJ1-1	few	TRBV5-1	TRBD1	CASSRTGNTEAFF	TGCGCCAGCAGCAGGACAGGGAACACTGAAGCTTTCTTT
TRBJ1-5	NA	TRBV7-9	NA	CASSPEVSNQPQHF	TGTGCCAGCAGCCCGGAGGTTAGCAATCAGCCCCAGCATTTT
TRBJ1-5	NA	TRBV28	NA	CASSSLNNQPQHF	TGTGCCAGCAGTTCACTGAACAATCAGCCCCAGCATTTT
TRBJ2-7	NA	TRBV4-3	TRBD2	CASREAGKYEQYF	TGCGCCAGTCGGGAAGCGGGGAAATACGAGCAGTACTTC
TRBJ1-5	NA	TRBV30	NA	CAWTRTAGYDQPQHF	TGTGCCTGGACCCGAACAGCCGGATACGATCAGCCCCAGCATTTT
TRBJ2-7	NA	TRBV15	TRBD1	CATSRAGTGYSYEQYF	TGTGCCACCAGCAGAGCTGGGACAGGGTACTCCTACGAGCAGTACTTC
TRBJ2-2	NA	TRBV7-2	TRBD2	CASSKTGTITYTGELFF	TGTGCCAGCAGCAAAACCGGGACTATTACTTACACCGGGGAGCTGTTTTTT
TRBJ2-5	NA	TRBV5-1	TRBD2	CASSPGGTSGETQYF	TGCGCCAGCAGCCCCGGCGGGACTAGTGGGGAGACCCAGTACTTC
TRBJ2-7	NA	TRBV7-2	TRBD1	CASSPRGQTYEQYF	TGTGCCAGCAGCCCCCGGGGACAGACCTACGAGCAGTACTTC
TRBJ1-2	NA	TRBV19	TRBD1	CASTGTGSLVGYTF	TGTGCCAGTACCGGGACAGGGTCGTTGGTGGGCTACACCTTC